This T cell receptor beta chain was retrieved from a study of T-cell reconstitution after alpha-beta-depleted transplantation in children. Points from the study as a whole: After transplant, at about two months, alpha-beta T cells were reportedly derived from several hundred expanded graft clones. It was newly produced T cells that mostly accounted for T-cell counts and diversity one year after transplant.

CDR1 is MGHRA, CDR2 YSYEKL, per germline. V was pared by 4 bases and J by 0 bases, with 21 bases between. CDR3 size: 18 residues. Molecular barcoding with unique molecular identifiers was used for the TCRbeta library. One entry per CDR3 protein, called by TCRdb with MiXCR from the PCR reads. Here the sample spans nearly 200,000 distinct CDR3 sequences, 6.3% being singletons. At least ten counts were recorded for this clonotype. The antigen remains unidentified. This specimen was PBMCs, taken before TCRalphabeta/CD19-depleted stem cell transplant. This TCR was recovered from a girl under three years old with combined immunodeficiency, due to receive a stem cell transplant. The V and J genes are TRBV4-1 and TRBJ1-2; no reliable D call. This chain's CDR3 is CASSRTELRPGTNYGYTF. For the CDR3, the DNA is TGCGCCAGCAGCCGTACAGAGCTTCGACCCGGGACTAACTATGGCTACACCTTC.